A single sample gave rise to the 29 T cell receptor beta chains below, sequenced in a study of blood T cell repertoires in COVID-19 (dated by TCRdb to 2019 to 2021). Receptor amplification or capture employed the immunoSEQ multiplex PCR assay. This immuneACCESS table, as held by TCRdb, lists in-frame sequences with V and J called but not all clones. Of the missing ones, under half trace to an unresolved V gene in checked studies; the others have no known cause. The sample table holds 65,000 to 80,000 clones, of which roughly 90% were seen once. The ten top clones hold under 6% of the sample. Sequencing was carried out using peripheral blood. These receptors came from a middle-aged man with active COVID-19.

J is TRBJ2-3 and V is TRBV28; tentative D call: TRBD2 (5 bases). Trimming pared 5 bases from V and 0 bases from J, leaving 18 bases between. Germline CDR1 is MDHEN and CDR2 is SYDVKM. There are 17 residues in the CDR3. In DNA form, the CDR3 reads TGTGCCAGCAGTCCCCCCGTGGGAGCACGAAGCACAGATACGCAGTATTTT. It yields the protein CASSPPVGARSTDTQYF.

The chain joins TRBV28 to TRBJ1-1, with TRBD1 matching 7 bases. The CDR3 totals 16 residues. Germline V gene sequence: CDR1 MDHEN, CDR2 SYDVKM. Trimming removed 4 bases from V and 3 bases from J; junction bases left unmatched: 11. CDR3 protein: CASSSAWGRGDTEAFF. CDR3 coding DNA: TGTGCCAGCAGTTCCGCCTGGGGCAGGGGGGACACTGAAGCTTTCTTT.

CDR3 DNA sequence: TGTGCCAGCAGTTTACGAGGGCAGGGGGCTTACGAGCAGTACTTC. As protein: CASSLRGQGAYEQYF. The rearrangement uses TRBV27 and TRBJ2-7; 8 nucleotides match TRBD1. This CDR3 has 15 amino acids. Germline V gene data show CDR1 as MNHEY and CDR2 as SMNVEV (reference sequence). Trimming at V came to 2 bases and at J to 4 bases, leaving 7 bases not matched to a gene.

The V gene is TRBV3-1 (or the pseudogene TRBV3-2), the J gene TRBJ1-5; D unresolved. V was trimmed by 0 bases and J by 7 bases, leaving 7 bases between them. Germline lookup yields CDR1 LGHDT and CDR2 YNNKEL (reference sequence). This CDR3 comprises 13 residues. CDR3 coding DNA: TGTGCCAGCAGCCAAGACAGGAGGCAGCCCCAGCATTTT. Translated: CASSQDRRQPQHF.

The V gene is TRBV19, the J gene TRBJ1-5; D is perhaps TRBD1 (6 bases). Trimming took off 1 base at V and 2 bases at J, with 12 bases between the two ends. CDR1 and CDR2 (germline): LNHDA, SQIVND (reference sequence). This CDR3 spans 16 amino acids. The CDR3: CASSIVTGWGNQPQHF. The CDR3 bases are TGTGCCAGTAGTATAGTTACAGGGTGGGGCAATCAGCCCCAGCATTTT.

The rearrangement joins TRBV28 to TRBJ1-5; possibly TRBD1 for D (6 bases). Looked up from germline, CDR1 is MDHEN and CDR2 is SYDVKM. The CDR3 sequence is 15 residues long. With 3 bases removed from V and 2 bases from J, the gap between germline ends came to 11 bases. CDR3 residues: CASSLGAGGNQPQHF. In DNA, the CDR3 is TGTGCCAGCAGTTTGGGGGCAGGGGGCAATCAGCCCCAGCATTTT. Using reference TRBV28 and TRBJ1-5 for the parts outside the CDR3, the full variable domain is DVKVTQSSRYLVKRTGEKVFLECVQDMDHENMFWYRQDPGLGLRLIYFSYDVKMKEKGDIPEGYSVSREKKERFSLILESASTNQTSMYLCASSLGAGGNQPQHFGDGTRLSIL.

This clone occurred once. The chain is built from TRBV7-8 and TRBJ2-7, with TRBD2 matching 7 bases. Germline loops: CDR1 SGHVS, CDR2 FQNEAQ. CDR3 length equals 16 residues. Trimming cost V 4 bases and J 2 bases; bases outside gene matches: 11. CDR3 residues: CASSSIFLAEPYEQYF. The CDR3 region has the DNA TGTGCCAGCAGCTCCATTTTCCTAGCGGAACCCTACGAGCAGTACTTC. Full variable domain (rest looked up from reference TRBV7-8 and TRBJ2-7): GAGVSQSPRYKVAKRGQDVALRCDPISGHVSLFWYQQALGQGPEFLTYFQNEAQLDKSGLPSDRFFAERPEGSVSTLKIQRTQQEDSAVYLCASSSIFLAEPYEQYFGPGTRLTVT.

This chain links TRBV19 with TRBJ1-3; D is unclear. Germline CDR1 and CDR2: LNHDA and SQIVND (reference sequence). The CDR3 length is 15 residues. Trimming pared 7 bases from V and 0 bases from J, leaving 13 bases between. For the CDR3, the DNA is TGTGCCAGTAAACAATCGAGGAACTCTGGAAACACCATATATTTT. Encoded protein: CASKQSRNSGNTIYF.

V and J are TRBV4-2 and TRBJ2-1; D is perhaps TRBD2 (5 bases). This CDR3 contains 15 residues. Germline assignment: CDR1 LGHNA and CDR2 YNFKEQ. Trimming cost V 1 base and J 4 bases, with 11 bases left between them. The CDR3 coding sequence is TGTGCCAGCAGCCAAGTTGAGCGGTTATACAATGAGCAGTTCTTC. Amino acids: CASSQVERLYNEQFF.

The chain carries TRBV28 and TRBJ2-7, with D tentatively TRBD2 (6 bases). Germline CDR1 reads MDHEN; CDR2 reads SYDVKM. The CDR3 loop spans 15 amino acids. Trimming cost V 7 bases and J 5 bases, with 21 bases left between them. This CDR3 is CASTTRLVMYHEQYF. For the CDR3, the DNA is TGTGCCAGCACTACTAGACTAGTAATGTACCACGAGCAGTACTTC.

In the case of this clone: Other DNA sequences of this sample code for an identical CDR3. The CDR3 loop reads CASSLSLAGNEQFF. The CDR3 coding sequence is TGTGCCAGCAGCTTAAGCCTAGCGGGGAATGAGCAGTTCTTC. This chain uses TRBV7-8 with TRBJ2-1; 9 nucleotides match TRBD2. This CDR3 comprises 14 residues. Germline CDR1 is SGHVS and CDR2 is FQNEAQ. J was trimmed by 7 bases and V by 2 bases; bases with no gene match: 3.

This rearrangement joins TRBV18 to TRBJ1-5; D is unclear. The CDR3 is 13 amino acids. Germline V gene lookup returns CDR1 KGHSH and CDR2 LQKENI. V was trimmed by 3 bases and J by 3 bases, leaving 6 bases between them. In DNA form, the CDR3 reads TGTGCCAGCTCACCTCAGGCCAATCAGCCCCAGCATTTT. Amino acids: CASSPQANQPQHF.

The chain is built from TRBV20-1 and TRBJ2-7, with D possibly matching TRBD2 (6 bases). CDR1 and CDR2 from the germline V gene are DFQATT and SNEGSKA (reference sequence). Deletions cut 3 bases from V and 3 bases from J, with 6 bases between. The CDR3 has 11 residues. CDR3 sequence reads: CSARGGYEQYF. DNA for the CDR3: TGCAGTGCTAGGGGGGGCTACGAGCAGTACTTC.

The rearrangement joins TRBV4-2 to TRBJ1-3, with a tentative D call TRBD1 (5 bases). V was pared by 0 bases and J by 2 bases, with 14 bases between. This CDR3 is built from 17 residues. Germline V gives CDR1 LGHNA, CDR2 YNFKEQ. Written as DNA, the CDR3 is TGTGCCAGCAGCCAAGACCAGTGGGGCCGGACTGGAAACACCATATATTTT. This gives the protein CASSQDQWGRTGNTIYF.

The table lists this clone with a count of one. This chain uses TRBV6-6 with TRBJ2-7; TRBD1 matches 9 bases. This CDR3 is built from 14 residues. The V gene's germline CDR1 is MNHNY and CDR2 SVGAGI (reference sequence). After removal of 5 bases from V and 2 bases from J, the junction contained 4 bases not matched to a gene. The DNA of the CDR3 is TGTGCCAGCAGTAAACAGGGGGCTGCCTACGAGCAGTACTTC. It encodes CASSKQGAAYEQYF.

The V call is TRBV7-8, the J call TRBJ1-5; 7 nucleotides match TRBD1. The germline gives CDR1 SGHVS, CDR2 FQNEAQ. This CDR3 comprises 17 residues. Unmatched junction bases numbered 11, after V lost 1 base and J lost 5 bases. The CDR3 bases are TGTGCCAGCAGCTTAGTCCATGGACAGGACGATGATCAGCCCCAGCATTTT. Amino acids: CASSLVHGQDDDQPQHF.

A single count supports this clone. CDR3 bases: TGTGCCAGCAGCTTAAGGGCGGGTTCCTACAATGAGCAGTTCTTC. This codes for CASSLRAGSYNEQFF. The chain recombines TRBV7-3 with TRBJ2-1, with D possibly TRBD2 on 5 matching bases. V dropped 1 base and J dropped 1 base, with 8 bases sitting between them. In germline, CDR1 is SGHTA, CDR2 FQGTGA. This CDR3 comprises 15 residues.

The V call is TRBV28, the J call TRBJ1-5, with 11 bases fitting TRBD1. The CDR3 spans 16 residues. CDR1 is MDHEN, CDR2 SYDVKM, per germline. The V and J ends lost 5 bases and 5 bases, in that order; junction bases with no gene match: 8. The CDR3 DNA sequence: TGTGCCAGCAGTGGCGCCGGACAGGGGGCACATCAGCCCCAGCATTTT. Translating it yields CASSGAGQGAHQPQHF.

The chain has TRBV28 and TRBJ2-5; TRBD1 is a possible D gene (6 bases). V lost 3 bases and J lost 7, with 18 bases in between. In germline, CDR1 is MDHEN, CDR2 SYDVKM. CDR3 length: 15 amino acids. CDR3 sequence: CASSFTGTGIGTQYF. In DNA, the CDR3 is TGTGCCAGCAGTTTTACGGGCACAGGGATCGGGACCCAGTACTTC.

About this clone: The junction departs from the called germline gene at one end, perhaps through a read error. The chain uses TRBV7-3 and TRBJ1-2; D is undetermined. The CDR3 has 15 amino acids. Germline CDR1 and CDR2: SGHTA and FQGTGA. CDR3 DNA sequence: TGTGCCAGCAGCCTCACGAATGAAGACCGGAGCACCCACTCCTTC. Protein sequence: CASSLTNEDRSTHSF.

The rearrangement joins TRBV6-1 to TRBJ1-2, with D possibly matching TRBD1 (5 bases). The CDR3 length is 15 residues. The germline V and J ends were trimmed by 2 bases and 8 bases, with 18 bases remaining between them. Germline V lookup: CDR1 MNHNS, CDR2 SASEGT. CDR3 coding DNA: TGTGCCAGCAGTGAACGGAGCGGGGGGGTCAACGGCTACACCTTC. Its translation: CASSERSGGVNGYTF.

This chain uses TRBV21-1 with TRBJ2-7; TRBD2, the table's D call, was not compared with the DNA. TRBV21-1 has pseudogene status. This CDR3 region has 17 residues. Here the CDR3 DNA reads TGTGCCAGCAGCAAAGGGAAAGAGGAGGCTCGGGAATACGAGCAGTACTTC. It codes for CASSKGKEEAREYEQYF.

The gene calls are TRBV5-6 and TRBJ1-6; 10 bases are shared with TRBD1. Germline V lookup: CDR1 SGHDT, CDR2 YYEEEE. This CDR3 has 15 residues. Unmatched junction bases numbered 4, after V lost 4 bases and J lost 6 bases. The CDR3 is CASSGRDRGNSPLHF. CDR3 nucleotides: TGTGCCAGCAGCGGCCGGGACAGGGGTAATTCACCCCTCCACTTT.

The chain is built from TRBV18 and TRBJ1-2; 9 bases are a match to TRBD1. Trimming at V came to 3 bases and at J to 5 bases, leaving 10 bases not matched to a gene. CDR1 KGHSH and CDR2 LQKENI come from the germline V gene. This CDR3 contains 16 residues. CDR3 DNA: TGTGCCAGCTCACCGGGACGAAGGACAGGGGAATATGGCTACACCTTC. It encodes CASSPGRRTGEYGYTF.

V gene TRBV7-2 combines with J gene TRBJ2-7, with D possibly being TRBD1 (6 bases). The CDR3 extends over 15 amino acids. The V gene's germline CDR1 is SGHTA and CDR2 FQGNSA. V was shortened by 4 bases and J by 0 bases, with 13 bases between the two germline ends. CDR3 bases: TGTGCCAGCAGCTGGGGACATGTCGGCTCCTACGAGCAGTACTTC. It encodes CASSWGHVGSYEQYF.

The chain is built from TRBV7-8 and TRBJ1-5, with a tentative D call TRBD1 (6 bases). CDR3 length: 16 amino acids. Trimming took 5 bases from V and 3 from J, leaving 17 bases between them. Germline loops: CDR1 SGHVS, CDR2 FQNEAQ. The CDR3 loop reads CASSITGMGNNQPQHF. CDR3 bases: TGTGCCAGCAGCATAACAGGGATGGGAAACAATCAGCCCCAGCATTTT. Using reference TRBV7-8 and TRBJ1-5 for the parts outside the CDR3, the full variable domain is GAGVSQSPRYKVAKRGQDVALRCDPISGHVSLFWYQQALGQGPEFLTYFQNEAQLDKSGLPSDRFFAERPEGSVSTLKIQRTQQEDSAVYLCASSITGMGNNQPQHFGDGTRLSIL.

The chain carries TRBV30 and TRBJ2-7; maybe TRBD1 (6 bases). The CDR3 loop spans 13 amino acids. CDR1 GTSNPN and CDR2 SVGIG come from the germline V gene (reference sequence). The V gene lost 1 base and the J gene lost 4 bases, with 11 bases spanning the gap. CDR3 DNA: TGTGCCTGGAGTGAGGGACAAACGTACGAGCAGTACTTC. This gives the protein CAWSEGQTYEQYF.

V and J are TRBV28 and TRBJ2-3; TRBD2 might be the D (5 bases). CDR3 length equals 15 residues. V lost 2 bases and J 3 bases, leaving 12 bases between the germline ends. Per germline, CDR1 MDHEN and CDR2 SYDVKM. The CDR3 nucleotides are TGTGCCAGCAGTTTAAATGTCCCGGGAACAGATACGCAGTATTTT. Protein sequence: CASSLNVPGTDTQYF. The full variable domain, with the rest looked up from reference TRBV28 and TRBJ2-3, is DVKVTQSSRYLVKRTGEKVFLECVQDMDHENMFWYRQDPGLGLRLIYFSYDVKMKEKGDIPEGYSVSREKKERFSLILESASTNQTSMYLCASSLNVPGTDTQYFGPGTRLTVL.

The rearrangement links TRBV7-2 to TRBJ2-2; 11 bases fit TRBD2. Unmatched junction bases numbered 2, after V lost 5 bases and J lost 3 bases. Per germline, CDR1 SGHTA and CDR2 FQGNSA. This CDR3 spans 15 amino acids. The CDR3 loop reads CASSLSGGDTGELFF. CDR3 nucleotides: TGTGCCAGCAGCCTTAGCGGGGGGGACACCGGGGAGCTGTTTTTT.